This is a list of T cell receptor beta chains from one sample in a study of early T cells in non-severe SARS-CoV-2 infection. TCRdb itself ran the 5' RACE reads through MiXCR, one entry per CDR3 protein. The data contain about 39,000 distinct CDR3 sequences, less than 8.5% of them singletons. The sample taken for sequencing was whole blood. The receptors shown here come from an adult who was a healthcare worker with PCR-confirmed SARS-CoV-2 infection or an uninfected control (not recorded which). Both conserved end residues are part of each CDR3. A D gene is named only where the DNA matches it firmly. Rows may omit the clone size; those that give it use once, few, many or a size class.

d_call,j_call,v_call,clone_size,cdr3_length,cdr3_aa,cdr3_nt
.,TRBJ2-7,TRBV7-9,many,15,CASSSIRGSSYEQYF,TGTGCCAGCAGCTCCATTCGGGGGAGCTCCTACGAGCAGTACTTC
.,TRBJ2-1,TRBV6-2/TRBV6-3,many,13,CASSWAGLREQFF,TGTGCCAGCAGTTGGGCAGGTCTGAGGGAGCAGTTCTTC
.,TRBJ1-1,TRBV12-3/TRBV12-4,few,14,CASSFAGTNTEAFF,TGTGCCAGCAGTTTTGCAGGGACGAACACTGAAGCTTTCTTT
.,TRBJ1-3,TRBV12-3/TRBV12-4,many,14,CASLNTPSGNTIYF,TGTGCCAGCTTGAATACACCCTCTGGAAACACCATATATTTT
.,TRBJ1-4,TRBV7-9,many,16,CASSLVSADHNEKLFF,TGTGCCAGCAGCTTAGTGTCGGCAGATCATAATGAAAAACTGTTTTTT
TRBD1,TRBJ2-1,TRBV6-2/TRBV6-3,.,15,CASSFDRGSYNEQFF,TGTGCCAGCAGTTTTGACAGGGGGTCCTACAATGAGCAGTTCTTC
.,TRBJ2-2,TRBV9,few,17,CASSVEKAPRDTGELFF,TGTGCCAGCAGCGTAGAAAAAGCCCCGCGGGACACCGGGGAGCTGTTTTTT
TRBD2,TRBJ2-1,TRBV10-3,.,12,CAISGGSNEQFF,TGTGCCATAAGCGGGGGAAGTAATGAGCAGTTCTTC
.,TRBJ1-1,TRBV7-2,many,13,CASSFSPRTEAFF,TGTGCCAGCAGCTTCTCCCCCAGGACCGAAGCTTTCTTT
TRBD1,TRBJ2-2,TRBV5-1,many,16,CASSYRGTGDFGELFF,TGCGCCAGCAGCTACAGGGGGACAGGGGACTTCGGGGAGCTGTTTTTT
.,TRBJ2-7,TRBV28,.,13,CATSGGRLSEQYF,TGTGCCACCTCGGGGGGCAGGCTCTCCGAGCAGTACTTC
.,TRBJ2-3,TRBV5-6,.,14,CASSLQAGADTQYF,TGTGCCAGCAGCTTGCAGGCGGGGGCGGATACGCAGTATTTT
.,TRBJ2-4,TRBV18,few,15,CASSSTGLIQNIQYF,TGTGCCAGCTCAAGCACAGGGCTGATTCAAAACATTCAGTACTTC
.,TRBJ2-3,TRBV24-1,few,13,CATSDLDLLGQYF,TGTGCCACCAGTGATTTGGATCTACTCGGGCAGTATTTT
.,TRBJ1-5,TRBV5-6,many,12,CASSLGAQPQHF,TGTGCCAGCAGCTTGGGGGCACAGCCCCAGCATTTT
.,TRBJ1-2,TRBV18,many,13,CASSPGPNYGYTF,TGTGCCAGCTCACCGGGACCGAACTATGGCTACACCTTC
TRBD2,TRBJ2-2,TRBV12-3/TRBV12-4,many,14,CASSERGPTGELFF,TGTGCCAGCAGCGAGCGGGGCCCTACCGGGGAGCTGTTTTTT
TRBD1,TRBJ2-6,TRBV30,few,17,CAWRTGAIWSGANVLTF,TGTGCCTGGAGGACAGGGGCGATATGGTCTGGGGCCAACGTCCTGACTTTC
TRBD1,TRBJ2-1,TRBV28,.,13,CASSLDRVNEQFF,TGTGCCAGCAGCCTGGACAGGGTGAATGAGCAGTTCTTC
.,TRBJ2-1,TRBV9,few,12,CASQVFVHEQFF,TGTGCCAGCCAAGTTTTCGTTCATGAGCAGTTCTTC
.,TRBJ2-3,TRBV18,many,13,CASSPSEEDTQYF,TGTGCCAGCTCACCCAGCGAGGAAGATACGCAGTATTTT
.,TRBJ1-2,TRBV6-5,.,17,CASSYSRFGKINYGYTF,TGTGCCAGCAGTTACTCGAGATTCGGCAAAATAAACTATGGCTACACCTTC
.,TRBJ2-7,TRBV7-2,once,16,CASSYRLPPPSYEQYF,TGTGCCAGCAGCTACAGGTTGCCCCCTCCCTCCTACGAGCAGTACTTC
.,TRBJ2-6,TRBV29-1,.,14,CSVDDESGANVLTF,TGCAGCGTTGACGACGAGTCTGGGGCCAACGTCCTGACTTTC
.,TRBJ2-3,TRBV4-3,many,15,CASSPSGPSTDTQYF,TGCGCCAGCAGTCCCAGCGGCCCGAGCACAGATACGCAGTATTTT
.,TRBJ2-1,TRBV20-1,many,17,CSARDTALVLSYNEQFF,TGCAGTGCTAGAGACACGGCACTAGTTCTAAGTTACAATGAGCAGTTCTTC
TRBD1,TRBJ1-4,TRBV12-3/TRBV12-4,.,15,CASSLVGQGIKKLFF,TGTGCCAGCAGTTTAGTTGGACAGGGGATAAAAAAACTGTTTTTT
.,TRBJ2-7,TRBV12-3/TRBV12-4,many,13,CASTPDRDYEQYF,TGTGCCAGCACCCCGGACAGAGACTACGAGCAGTACTTC
.,TRBJ2-7,TRBV13,few,15,CASSEQGLSVYEQYF,TGTGCCAGCAGCGAACAGGGTTTATCTGTCTACGAGCAGTACTTC
.,TRBJ2-3,TRBV15,.,13,CATSAILEDTQYF,TGTGCCACCAGCGCGATACTTGAGGATACGCAGTATTTT
.,TRBJ2-1,TRBV29-1,many,11,CSVDRVDLKFF,TGCAGCGTTGATAGGGTGGACCTCAAGTTCTTC
.,TRBJ2-7,TRBV27,few,17,CASSFGPPGQSSYEQYF,TGTGCCAGCAGTTTCGGTCCCCCCGGTCAGAGCTCCTACGAGCAGTACTTC
.,TRBJ2-2,TRBV18,.,11,CASSPTGELFF,TGTGCCAGCTCACCAACCGGGGAGCTGTTTTTT
TRBD1,TRBJ2-7,TRBV29-1,many,14,CSVEVRDSSYEQYF,TGCAGCGTTGAAGTTAGGGACAGCTCCTACGAGCAGTACTTC
.,TRBJ2-5,TRBV10-3,.,12,CASTDSQETQYF,TGTGCCAGTACGGACTCCCAAGAGACCCAGTACTTC